The 4 T cell receptor beta chains below all came from one sample that was sequenced in a study of T cells after yellow fever vaccination (dated by TCRdb to the late 2010s). According to the study, the label for this sample's treatment or condition signals: live attenuated yellow fever vaccine strain. Library method: 5' RACE. Data came from an Illumina HiSeq 2500. TCRdb trimmed public reads at Q25 via fastp, called clones via MiXCR and kept in-frame beta chains. Duplicate CDR3 protein sequences are folded into a single record with the most common DNA and genes. The sample profile shows hundreds of thousands of distinct CDR3 sequences; 9% to 15% of them were found once. The ten top clones hold about 15% of the sample. The specimen was PBMCs, collected on the day of the yellow fever booster vaccination. Receptors were obtained from a man aged 25-45 years who received the YFV17D yellow fever vaccine.

This clonotype was found a few times. This chain uses TRBV27 with TRBJ2-3, with 12 nucleotides matching TRBD1. This CDR3 has 17 residues. Losses at the gene ends were 0 bases for V and 6 bases for J; bases not matched to a gene: 7. CDR1 and CDR2 (germline): MNHEY, SMNVEV (reference sequence). CDR3 residues: CASSLSGQGAYGDTQYF. DNA for the CDR3: TGTGCCAGCAGTTTATCGGGACAGGGGGCTTATGGGGATACGCAGTATTTT.

This clonotype has a handful of counts. The V call is TRBV29-1, the J call TRBJ2-3; D perhaps matches TRBD2 (5 bases). Trimming removed 0 bases at V and 1 base at J, with 11 bases between. From germline, CDR1 is SQVTM and CDR2 ANQGSEA. The CDR3 spans 15 residues. The CDR3 sequence is CSVEEAAARTDTQYF. The CDR3 DNA follows: TGCAGCGTTGAAGAAGCGGCGGCTCGCACAGATACGCAGTATTTT.

In this sample, this clonotype turned up a few times. The CDR3 DNA is TGCGCCAGCAGCAGAGTCCGGGACAGGGGTCCCTACGAGCAGTACTTC. Its protein is CASSRVRDRGPYEQYF. V and J are TRBV5-1 and TRBJ2-7, with TRBD1 identical over 10 bases. The trim removed 4 bases at V and 2 bases at J, leaving 9 bases unmatched. Germline loops: CDR1 SGHRS, CDR2 YFSETQ. The CDR3 is 16 residues long.

This clonotype was seen repeatedly, ten times or more. The J gene is TRBJ2-1, the V gene TRBV20-1; TRBD2 agrees at 12 bases. The V segment lost 2 bases and the J segment 5 bases; nucleotides outside the gene matches: 13. CDR1 DFQATT and CDR2 SNEGSKA come from the germline V gene (reference sequence). This CDR3 has 18 amino acids. The CDR3 region has the DNA TGCAGTGCTAGATCCCCGCGTGCTAGCGGGAGGGTCCACAATGAGCAGTTCTTC. This gives the protein CSARSPRASGRVHNEQFF.